This T cell receptor (beta chain) was sequenced for a study of cytomegalovirus exposure and HLA in healthy donors. V lost 0 bases, J lost 6 bases, and 6 bases stayed unmatched. This CDR3 is 16 amino acids long. Germline V lookup: CDR1 MNHEY, CDR2 SVGAGI. With 60 Vbeta and 13 Jbeta primers, the PCR was carried out. Method: immunoSEQ multiplex PCR; TCRdb's copy keeps in-frame clones and lacks some. The sample holds 100,000 to 150,000 clones, roughly four fifths seen once. The sequence was obtained from a woman aged 40 to 55 in good health and CMV-seropositive. The sequenced sample consisted of PBMCs. The rearrangement joins TRBV6-5 to TRBJ2-1; TRBD2 matches at 9 bases. The CDR3 loop reads CASSYSSASGANEQFF. In nucleotides, the CDR3 is TGTGCCAGCAGTTACTCCTCGGCTAGCGGGGCCAATGAGCAGTTCTTC.